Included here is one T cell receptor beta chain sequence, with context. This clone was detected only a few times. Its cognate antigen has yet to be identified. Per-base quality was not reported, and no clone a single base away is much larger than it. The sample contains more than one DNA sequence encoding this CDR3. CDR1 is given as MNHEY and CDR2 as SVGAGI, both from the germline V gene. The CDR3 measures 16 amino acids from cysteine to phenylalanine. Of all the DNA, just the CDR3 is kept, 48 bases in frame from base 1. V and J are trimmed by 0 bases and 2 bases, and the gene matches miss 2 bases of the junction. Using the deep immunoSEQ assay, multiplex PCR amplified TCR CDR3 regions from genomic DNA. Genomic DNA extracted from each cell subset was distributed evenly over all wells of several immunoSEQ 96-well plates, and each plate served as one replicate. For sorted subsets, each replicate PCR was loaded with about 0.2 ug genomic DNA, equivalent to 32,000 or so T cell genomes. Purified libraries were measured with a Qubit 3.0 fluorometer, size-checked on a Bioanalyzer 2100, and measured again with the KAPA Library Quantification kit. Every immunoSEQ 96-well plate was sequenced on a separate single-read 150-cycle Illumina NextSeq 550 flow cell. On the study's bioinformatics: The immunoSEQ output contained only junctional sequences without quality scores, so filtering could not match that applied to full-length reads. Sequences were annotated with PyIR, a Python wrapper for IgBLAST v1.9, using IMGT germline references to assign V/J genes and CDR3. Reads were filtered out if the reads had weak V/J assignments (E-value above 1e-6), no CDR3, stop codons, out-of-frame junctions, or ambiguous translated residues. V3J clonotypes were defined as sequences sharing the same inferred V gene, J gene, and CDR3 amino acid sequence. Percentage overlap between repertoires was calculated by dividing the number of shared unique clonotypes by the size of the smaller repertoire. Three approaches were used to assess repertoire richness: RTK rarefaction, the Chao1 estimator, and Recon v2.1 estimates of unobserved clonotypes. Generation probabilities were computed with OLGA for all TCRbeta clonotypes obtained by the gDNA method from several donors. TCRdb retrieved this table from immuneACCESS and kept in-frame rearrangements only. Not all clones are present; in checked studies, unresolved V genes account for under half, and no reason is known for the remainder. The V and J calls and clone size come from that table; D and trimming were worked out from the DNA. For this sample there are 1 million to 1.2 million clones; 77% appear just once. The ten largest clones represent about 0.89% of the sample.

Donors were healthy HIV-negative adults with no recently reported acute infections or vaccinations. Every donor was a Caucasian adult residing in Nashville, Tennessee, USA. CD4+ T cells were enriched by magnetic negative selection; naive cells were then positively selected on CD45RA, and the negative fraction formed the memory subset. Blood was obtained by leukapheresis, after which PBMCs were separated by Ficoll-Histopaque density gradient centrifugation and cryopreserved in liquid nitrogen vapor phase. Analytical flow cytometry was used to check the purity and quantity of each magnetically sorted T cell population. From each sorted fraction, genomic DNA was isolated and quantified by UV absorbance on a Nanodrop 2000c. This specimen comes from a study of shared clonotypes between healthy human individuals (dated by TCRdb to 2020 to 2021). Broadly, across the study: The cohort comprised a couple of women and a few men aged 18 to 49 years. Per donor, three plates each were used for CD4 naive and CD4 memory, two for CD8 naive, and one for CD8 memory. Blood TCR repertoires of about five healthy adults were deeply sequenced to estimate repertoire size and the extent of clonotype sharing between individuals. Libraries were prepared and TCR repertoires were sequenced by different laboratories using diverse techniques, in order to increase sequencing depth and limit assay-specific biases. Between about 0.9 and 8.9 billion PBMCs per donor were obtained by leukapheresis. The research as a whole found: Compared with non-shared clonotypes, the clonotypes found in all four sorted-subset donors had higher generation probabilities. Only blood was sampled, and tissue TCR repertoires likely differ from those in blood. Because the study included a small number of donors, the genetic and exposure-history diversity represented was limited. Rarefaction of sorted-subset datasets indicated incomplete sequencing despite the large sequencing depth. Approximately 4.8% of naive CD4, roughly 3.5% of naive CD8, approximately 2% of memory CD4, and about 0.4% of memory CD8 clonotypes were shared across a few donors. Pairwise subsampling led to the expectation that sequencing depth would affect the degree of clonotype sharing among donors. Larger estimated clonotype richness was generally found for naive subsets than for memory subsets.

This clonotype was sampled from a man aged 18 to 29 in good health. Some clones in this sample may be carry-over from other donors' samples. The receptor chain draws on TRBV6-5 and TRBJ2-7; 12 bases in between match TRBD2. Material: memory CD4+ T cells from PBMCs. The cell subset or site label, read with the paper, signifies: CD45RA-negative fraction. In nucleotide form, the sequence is TGTGCCAGCAGTTACTCGCGACTAGCGGGAGCCTACGAGCAGTACTTC. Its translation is CASSYSRLAGAYEQYF.